Detailed here is one T cell receptor (beta chain). Its specificity is not known. V was cut by 4 bases and J by 0 bases, with 10 bases left in between. The V gene's germline CDR1 is SQVTM and CDR2 ANQGSEA. The CDR3 sequence is 14 residues long. Clones were read by immunoSEQ multiplex PCR, and TCRdb kept only the in-frame ones, dropping some. The sample holds around 60,000 clones; about four fifths are singletons and the top ten take roughly 25%. This record belongs to a study of T cell responses to AZD1222 COVID-19 vaccine. Findings and caveats of the study: Researchers report vaccine-associated CD4 TCRs spanning spike, with dominance at 160-218 and 743-854.

The clonotype was recovered from an adult who received the AZD1222 COVID-19 vaccine. This chain joins TRBV29-1 and TRBJ2-4; D ambiguous. The sample here was peripheral blood, taken 28 days after the second AZD1222 dose. In DNA, the CDR3 is TGCAGCGTTGTGGGCCGCCTAGCCAAAAACATTCAGTACTTC. Protein: CSVVGRLAKNIQYF.